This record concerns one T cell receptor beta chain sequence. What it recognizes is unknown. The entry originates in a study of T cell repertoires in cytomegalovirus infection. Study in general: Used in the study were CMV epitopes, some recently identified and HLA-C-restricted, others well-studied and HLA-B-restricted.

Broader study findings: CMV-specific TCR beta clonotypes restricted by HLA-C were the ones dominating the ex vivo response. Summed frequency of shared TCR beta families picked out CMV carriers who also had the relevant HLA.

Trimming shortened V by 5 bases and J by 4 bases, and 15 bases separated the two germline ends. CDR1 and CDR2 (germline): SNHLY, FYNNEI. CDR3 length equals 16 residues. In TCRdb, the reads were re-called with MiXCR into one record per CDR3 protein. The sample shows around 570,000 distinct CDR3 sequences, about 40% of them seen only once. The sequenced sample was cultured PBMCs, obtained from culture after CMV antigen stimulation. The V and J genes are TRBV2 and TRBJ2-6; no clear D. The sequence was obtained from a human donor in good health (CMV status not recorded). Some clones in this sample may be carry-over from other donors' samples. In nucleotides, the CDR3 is TGTGCCAGCAGTAGTTTGGCCGTGGGGGGGGCCAACGTCCTGACTTTC. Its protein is CASSSLAVGGANVLTF.